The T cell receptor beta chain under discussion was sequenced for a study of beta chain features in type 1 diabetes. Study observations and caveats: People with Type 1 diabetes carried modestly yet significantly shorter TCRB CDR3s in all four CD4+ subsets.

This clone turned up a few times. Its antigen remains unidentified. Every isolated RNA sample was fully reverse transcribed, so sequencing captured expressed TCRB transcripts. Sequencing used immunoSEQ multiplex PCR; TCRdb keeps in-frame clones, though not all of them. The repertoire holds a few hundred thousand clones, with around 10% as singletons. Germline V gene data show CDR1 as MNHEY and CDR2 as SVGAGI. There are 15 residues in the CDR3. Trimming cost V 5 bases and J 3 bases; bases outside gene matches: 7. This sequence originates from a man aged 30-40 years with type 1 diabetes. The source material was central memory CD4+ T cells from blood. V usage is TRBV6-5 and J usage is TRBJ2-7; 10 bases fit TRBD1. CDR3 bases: TGTGCCAGCAGTCGGACAGGGGGTATGGGCTACGAGCAGTACTTC. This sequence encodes CASSRTGGMGYEQYF.